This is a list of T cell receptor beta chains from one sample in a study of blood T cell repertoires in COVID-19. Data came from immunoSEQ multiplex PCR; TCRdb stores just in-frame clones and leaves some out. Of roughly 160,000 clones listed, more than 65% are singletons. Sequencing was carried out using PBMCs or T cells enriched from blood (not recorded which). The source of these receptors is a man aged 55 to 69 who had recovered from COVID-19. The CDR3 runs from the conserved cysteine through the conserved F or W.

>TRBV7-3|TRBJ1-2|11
CASSKGDGYTF
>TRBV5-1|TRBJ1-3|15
CASSLTGVSGNTIYF
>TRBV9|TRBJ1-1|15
CASSTRQGENTEAFF
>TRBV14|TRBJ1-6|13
CASSQDLQSPLHF
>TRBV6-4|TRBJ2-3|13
CASSDSEWDTQYF
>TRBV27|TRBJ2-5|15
CASSPAESSQETQYF
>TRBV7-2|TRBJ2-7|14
CASGWAGGSYEQYF
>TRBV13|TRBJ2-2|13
CATGEGETGELFF
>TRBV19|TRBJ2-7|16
CASSIDGTTGSYEQYF
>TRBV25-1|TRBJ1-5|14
CASSEFTGGQPQHF
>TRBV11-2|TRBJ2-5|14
CASSLEVVQETQYF
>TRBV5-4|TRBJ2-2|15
CASSLGLAMTGELFF
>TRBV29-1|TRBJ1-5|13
CSVSGGRAQPQHF
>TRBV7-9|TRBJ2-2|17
CASSLVQGAWNTGELFF
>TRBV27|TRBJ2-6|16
CASSSTAVSGANVLTF
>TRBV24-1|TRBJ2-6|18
CATSDLAGGPNGANVLTF
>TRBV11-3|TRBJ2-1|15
CASSLWTSEYNEQFF
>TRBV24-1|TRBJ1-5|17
CATSDNRQRGGNQPQHF
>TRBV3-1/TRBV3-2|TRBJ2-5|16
CASSQASSRGRETQYF
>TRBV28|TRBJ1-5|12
CASSSNRGTQHF
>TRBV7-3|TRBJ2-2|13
CASSSTGSGELFF
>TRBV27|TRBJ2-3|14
CASSRNRATDTQYF
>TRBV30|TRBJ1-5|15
CALTLTGQANQPQHF
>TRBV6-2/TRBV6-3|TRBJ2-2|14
CASSRDRGTGELFF
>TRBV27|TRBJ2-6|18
CASSYSQGASSGANVLTF
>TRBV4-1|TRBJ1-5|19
CASSQEVVLGQGSNQPQHF
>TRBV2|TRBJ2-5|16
CASGTSGGEALETQYF
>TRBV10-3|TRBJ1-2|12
CAISDFSYGYTF
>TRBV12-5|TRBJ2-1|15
CASGPRGPFYNEQFF
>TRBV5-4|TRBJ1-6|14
CASSFGEGFSPLHF
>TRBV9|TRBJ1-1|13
CASSEQGGTEAFF
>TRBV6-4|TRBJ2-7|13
CASSDTPSGRRYF
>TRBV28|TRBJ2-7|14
CASSLRGPTYEQYF
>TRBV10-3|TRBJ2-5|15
CAISEWTGAWGAQYF
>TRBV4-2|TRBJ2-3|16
CASSRGAGGPGDTQYF
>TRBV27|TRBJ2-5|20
CASRKKGAGGPSVIQETQYF
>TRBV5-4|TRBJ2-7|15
CASSYGTSGRLEQYF
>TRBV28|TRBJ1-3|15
CASSFGETAGNTIYF
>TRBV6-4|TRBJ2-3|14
CASSASGGADTQYF
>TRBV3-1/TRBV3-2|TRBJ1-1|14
CASSPAVMNTEAFF
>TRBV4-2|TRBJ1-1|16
CASSQVPIVENTEAFF
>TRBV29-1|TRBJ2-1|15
CSVVWRLAEYNEQFF
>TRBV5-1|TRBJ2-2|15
CASSALAPNTGELFF
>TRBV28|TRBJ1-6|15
CASSFHTGFNSPLHF
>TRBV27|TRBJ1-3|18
CASSFRPPQGMTGNTIYF
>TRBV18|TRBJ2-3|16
CASSTSSGTSTDTQYF
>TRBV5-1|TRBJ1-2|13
CASSTTGNYGYTF
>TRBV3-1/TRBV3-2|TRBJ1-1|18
CASSSDRSVFAGVTEAFF
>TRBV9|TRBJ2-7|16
CASSVAAGGTADEQYF
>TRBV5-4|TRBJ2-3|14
CASSLGQNTDTQYF
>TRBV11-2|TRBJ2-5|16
CASSLDLGGGGETQYF
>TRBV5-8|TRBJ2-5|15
CASSIVRVPGETQYF
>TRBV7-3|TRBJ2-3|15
CASSLLAGGTDTQYF
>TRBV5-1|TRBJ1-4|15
CASSPGGQGAEKLFF